Below are 27 T cell receptor beta chains sequenced from a single sample in a study of tumor and adjacent non-tumor tissue in lung cancer. No cell sorting was done before RNA was extracted from the tissue. More than 3 cm separated this lung sample from the edge of the tumor. TCRbeta libraries were built with three rounds of nested PCR, modified from ARM-PCR. TCRdb itself ran the multiplex PCR reads through MiXCR, one entry per CDR3 protein. The top ten clones hold approximately 55% of a sample with approximately 80,000 distinct CDR3 sequences, 65% to 85% of them seen once. The sample was distant non-tumor lung tissue. These receptors originate from a man aged 60 to 69 with non-small cell lung cancer.

Details on this clonotype: An end of the junction differs from the germline gene, which may be a read error. The rearrangement uses TRBV5-6 and TRBJ2-7; 8 bases map to TRBD1. The CDR3 is 15 residues long. Germline assignment: CDR1 SGHDT and CDR2 YYEEEE. CDR3 residues: CASGLVGQGVYEQYF. In nucleotides, the CDR3 is TGTGCCAGCGGCTTGGTCGGACAGGGAGTCTACGAGCAGTACTTC.

This clonotype ranks as large. This chain uses TRBV11-3 with TRBJ2-1; D ambiguous. V was pared by 1 base and J by 9 bases, with 10 bases between. The CDR3 runs to 13 residues. Germline V gene data show CDR1 as SGHNT and CDR2 as YENEEA. DNA for the CDR3: TGTGCCAGCAGCTTAGGTCAGGCGGTTGAGCAGTTCTTC. It codes for CASSLGQAVEQFF.

This clonotype was found once. The conserved phenylalanine or tryptophan is not found at the CDR3 terminus, so this likely reflects a read error. The DNA is omitted, as the CDR3 cannot be located on it reliably, and the CDR3 follows TCRdb's listing. The rearrangement joins TRBV11-3 to TRBJ2-7; the table's TRBD1 call for D was not verified on the DNA. Germline assignment: CDR1 SGHNT and CDR2 YENEEA. Termini included, the CDR3 measures 13 amino acids. CDR3 in amino acids: CASSFDGTYEQHS.

As to this clonotype: At one end, the junction sequence differs from germline, possibly due to a read error. The genes are TRBV4-1 and TRBJ2-3, with 10 bases matching TRBD2. This CDR3 spans 15 amino acids. Germline CDR1 is MGHRA and CDR2 is YSYEKL. The CDR3 loop reads CTTSHQLAGTDTQYF. The DNA for the CDR3 is TGTACGACCAGCCATCAACTAGCGGGGACAGATACGCAGTATTTT.

This clonotype was detected only a few times. The genes are TRBV7-8 and TRBJ1-1; D unclear. In germline, CDR1 is SGHVS, CDR2 FQNEAQ. This CDR3 contains 14 residues. Trimming left V 2 bases short and J 4 bases short, with 11 bases between. The CDR3 protein is CASSLQASSTEAFF. The CDR3, as DNA: TGTGCCAGCAGCTTACAGGCCTCTAGCACTGAAGCTTTCTTT.

There are a few counts of this clonotype. The rearrangement uses TRBV7-9 and TRBJ1-2; 7 bases are a match to TRBD1. This CDR3 contains 13 residues. Trimming at V came to 3 bases and at J to 6 bases, leaving 4 bases not matched to a gene. Germline CDR1 is SEHNR and CDR2 is FQNEAQ (reference sequence). The CDR3 sequence is CASSFRRGHGYTF. The DNA of the CDR3 is TGTGCCAGCAGCTTTAGAAGGGGGCATGGCTACACCTTC.

On this clonotype itself: Germline and junction disagree at one end, which may indicate a read error. The chain combines TRBV11-1 with TRBJ2-1; D may correspond to TRBD1 or TRBD2 (5 bases each). The CDR3 has 18 amino acids. CDR1 is SGHAT and CDR2 is FQDESV in the germline V gene (reference sequence). The CDR3 reads CASILAQVYTGQNPQQFF. CDR3 bases: TGTGCCAGCATCTTAGCGCAAGTCTATACGGGGCAGAACCCCCAGCAGTTCTTC.

This clonotype was observed a few times. Being one base from a much bigger clone, this may be a read error. The V gene is TRBV4-2, the J gene TRBJ2-7; 9 bases align to TRBD2. Germline V gives CDR1 LGHNA, CDR2 YNFKEQ. This CDR3 contains 15 residues. V shed 0 bases and J 3 bases; nucleotides not matched to a gene: 3. Here the CDR3 DNA reads TGTGCCAGCAGCCAAGATCCTAGCGGGGACTACGAGCAGTACTTC. Its protein is CASSQDPSGDYEQYF.

This chain uses TRBV10-2 with TRBJ2-1; possibly TRBD2 for D (5 bases). V was clipped by 3 bases and J by 13 bases, with 19 bases between them. This CDR3 spans 14 amino acids. CDR1 is WSHSY, CDR2 SAAADI, per germline. The DNA of the CDR3 is TGCGCCAGCAGTGAAAAGTCCGTCGGGGTCGAACAGTTCTTC. Amino acids: CASSEKSVGVEQFF.

J is TRBJ2-7 and V is TRBV10-1, with unresolved D. This CDR3 region has 13 residues. Trimming left V 7 bases short and J 5 bases short, with 15 bases between. Germline CDR1 and CDR2: WNHNN and SYGVQD (reference sequence). The CDR3 region has the DNA TGCGCCAGCAATGTAGAGTTGACGGACGAGCAGTACTTC. As protein: CASNVELTDEQYF.

Note on this clonotype: Because it lacks the conserved phenylalanine or tryptophan at the end, this CDR3 is likely a read error. This chain uses TRBV29-1 with TRBJ1-1; D is unclear. CDR3 length equals 11 residues. Germline loops: CDR1 SQVTM, CDR2 ANQGSEA. CDR3 in DNA: TGCATGTACCTTCAGAGTACTGAAGCTTTCCTA. This translates into CMYLQSTEAFL.

Concerning this clonotype: Germline and junction disagree at one end, which may indicate a read error. The J gene is TRBJ1-1, the V gene TRBV20-1; D possibly corresponds to TRBD1 (6 bases). Germline V gene lookup returns CDR1 DFQATT and CDR2 SNEGSKA (reference sequence). This CDR3 spans 14 amino acids. The CDR3 reads CSASGGGAVTEAFF. The CDR3 DNA reads as TGCAGTGCTAGCGGCGGGGGGGCAGTCACTGAAGCTTTCTTC.

As to this clonotype: At one end the junction does not follow the germline gene, possibly because of a read error. The J gene is TRBJ2-3, the V gene TRBV29-1, with D perhaps matching TRBD2 (5 bases). This CDR3 comprises 10 residues. Germline V gene sequence: CDR1 SQVTM, CDR2 ANQGSEA. The CDR3 region has the DNA TGTAGCGTTAAAGACGTGGACCAGTATTTT. This translates into CSVKDVDQYF.

This CDR3 reads CASKHRQGGVYGYTF. The CDR3 nucleotides read TGCGCCAGCAAGCACAGACAGGGGGGAGTCTATGGCTACACCTTC. This rearrangement joins TRBV4-3 to TRBJ1-2; 9 bases map to TRBD1. The CDR3 runs 15 residues. Looked up from germline, CDR1 is LGHNA and CDR2 is YSLEER. Trimming cost V 7 bases and J 4 bases; bases outside gene matches: 10.

The rearrangement uses TRBV6-6 and TRBJ2-3, with D perhaps matching TRBD2 (6 bases). Trimming removed 2 bases at V and 12 bases at J, with 15 bases between. Germline lookup yields CDR1 MNHNY and CDR2 SVGAGI (reference sequence). The length of the CDR3 is 13 residues. This chain's CDR3 is CASSYRETDRQYF. The DNA for the CDR3 is TGTGCCAGCAGTTACCGGGAGACAGATAGACAGTATTTT.

A remark on this clonotype: Relative to the germline gene, one junction end is altered; a read error may explain this. The chain carries TRBV11-3 and TRBJ1-1, with D perhaps TRBD1 (5 bases). In germline, CDR1 is SGHNT, CDR2 YENEEA. The CDR3 is 13 residues long. The DNA for the CDR3 is TGTGCCAGCAGCTTCGGGGGGATAGTGGAAGCTTTCTTC. It specifies CASSFGGIVEAFF.

This clonotype came up many times. The J gene is TRBJ1-5, the V gene TRBV20-1, with 9 bases lining up with TRBD1. V shed 0 bases and J 4 bases; nucleotides not matched to a gene: 7. The germline gives CDR1 DFQATT, CDR2 SNEGSKA (reference sequence). This CDR3 has 16 residues. CDR3 amino acids: CSARDVGQGTNQPQHF. The CDR3 nucleotides are TGCAGTGCTAGAGATGTAGGACAGGGGACGAATCAGCCCCAGCATTTT.

Worth noting for this clonotype: An end of the junction differs from the germline gene, which may be a read error. The rearrangement links TRBV6-2 or TRBV6-3 to TRBJ2-3, with 13 bases fitting TRBD2. The CDR3 has 16 amino acids. The germline CDR1 and CDR2 sequences are MNHEY and SVGEGT. In DNA form, the CDR3 reads TGTGCCAACAGTCAAGGACTAGCGGGAGGCACAGATACGCAGTATTTT. This gives the protein CANSQGLAGGTDTQYF.

Comment on this clonotype: The missing conserved phenylalanine or tryptophan at the end of this CDR3 makes a read error likely. CDR3 amino acids: CSVTSSSGSIDTQYL. CDR3 DNA sequence: TGCAGCGTTACGAGTTCGAGTGGTAGCATAGATACGCAGTATTTA. The gene calls are TRBV29-1 and TRBJ2-3; D unresolved. The CDR3 is 15 amino acids. Germline V gene sequence: CDR1 SQVTM, CDR2 ANQGSEA.

Comment on this clonotype: One end of the junction fails to match germline, which may point to a read error. V and J are TRBV4-3 and TRBJ2-7, with a weak D call TRBD2 (6 bases). The CDR3 sequence is 15 residues long. Germline values: CDR1 LGHNA, CDR2 YSLEER. CDR3 nucleotide sequence: TGCGCCAGCAGCCAAGAACTAGCACCTTCCTACGTGCAGTACTTC. Its protein product is CASSQELAPSYVQYF.

Of note for this clonotype: Likely a read error: the CDR3 ends without its conserved phenylalanine or tryptophan. The chain links TRBV6-1 to TRBJ1-1; D possibly corresponds to TRBD1 (5 bases). The CDR3 has 14 residues. CDR1 is MNHNS and CDR2 is SASEGT in the germline V gene. The CDR3 loop is CANSEERGDTEAFI. In nucleotides, the CDR3 is TGTGCCAACAGTGAAGAGAGGGGCGACACTGAAGCTTTCATT.

Concerning this clonotype itself: A clone one base away is much larger, so this may be a read error. The chain couples TRBV6-2 or TRBV6-3 to TRBJ2-7, with D hard to call. V was clipped by 7 bases and J by 0 bases, with 10 bases between them. This CDR3 contains 13 residues. From germline, CDR1 is MNHEY and CDR2 SVGEGT. CDR3 sequence (DNA): TGTGCCAGCACCACCCCAAACTCCTACGAGCAGTACTTC. Amino acid sequence: CASTTPNSYEQYF.

J is TRBJ1-5 and V is TRBV12-5; no clear D gene. The CDR3 length is 20 residues. Germline V lookup: CDR1 LGHNT, CDR2 FRNRAP. V was trimmed by 0 bases and J by 15 bases, leaving 36 bases between them. In nucleotides, the CDR3 is TGTGCTAGTGGTTTGGTACTTGGACTAAGCGGCGAGTATAGCAATCAGCTCCGGCATTTT. Residues: CASGLVLGLSGEYSNQLRHF.

Details on this clonotype: No conserved phenylalanine or tryptophan is present at the end of the CDR3, so a read error is the likely explanation. The rearrangement joins TRBV11-2 to TRBJ2-5, with D tentatively TRBD2 (6 bases). V shed 5 bases and J shed 5 bases, with 21 bases lying between them. Germline V CDR1 and CDR2: SGHAT, FQNNGV. The CDR3 covers 16 residues. The CDR3 region is CASSPTMEGPKETQYL. The CDR3 nucleotides read TGTGCCAGCAGCCCCACAATGGAGGGGCCAAAGGAGACCCAGTACCTC.

As to this clonotype: The junction departs from the called germline gene at one end, perhaps through a read error. The chain combines TRBV6-5 with TRBJ2-6; 9 bases align to TRBD2. CDR3 size: 17 residues. Germline CDR1 reads MNHEY; CDR2 reads SVGAGI. This chain's CDR3 is CASSLAGTSSVANVLAF. The CDR3 DNA follows: TGTGCCAGCAGCCTAGCGGGAACCAGCTCTGTGGCCAACGTCCTGGCTTTC.

Comments on this clonotype: At one end, the junction sequence differs from germline, possibly due to a read error. The chain is built from TRBV5-6 and TRBJ2-4; 14 bases match TRBD2. Per the germline V gene, CDR1 is SGHDT and CDR2 is YYEEEE. This CDR3 is built from 16 residues. CDR3 sequence: CASGLAGGIAKNIQHF. The CDR3 DNA is TGTGCCAGCGGACTAGCGGGGGGCATAGCCAAAAACATTCAGCACTTC.

V and J are TRBV11-3 and TRBJ2-7; D is ambiguous. Deletions cut 7 bases from V and 0 bases from J, with 10 bases between. Germline V CDR1 and CDR2: SGHNT, YENEEA. The CDR3 is 13 amino acids. The CDR3, as DNA: TGTGCCAGCATCGTCATGGGCTCCTACGAGCAGTACTTC. The encoded protein is CASIVMGSYEQYF.